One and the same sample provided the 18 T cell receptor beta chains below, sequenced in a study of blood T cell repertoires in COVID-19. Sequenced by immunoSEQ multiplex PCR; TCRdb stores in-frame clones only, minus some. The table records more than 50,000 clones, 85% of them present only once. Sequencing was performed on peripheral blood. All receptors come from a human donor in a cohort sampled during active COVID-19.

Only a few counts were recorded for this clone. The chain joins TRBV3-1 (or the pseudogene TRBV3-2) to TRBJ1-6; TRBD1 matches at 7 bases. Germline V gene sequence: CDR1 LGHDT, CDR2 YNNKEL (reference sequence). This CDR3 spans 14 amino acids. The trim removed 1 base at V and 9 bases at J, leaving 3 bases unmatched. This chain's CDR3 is CASSQVSGGSPLHF. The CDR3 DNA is TGTGCCAGCAGCCAAGTGTCAGGGGGTTCACCCCTCCACTTT.

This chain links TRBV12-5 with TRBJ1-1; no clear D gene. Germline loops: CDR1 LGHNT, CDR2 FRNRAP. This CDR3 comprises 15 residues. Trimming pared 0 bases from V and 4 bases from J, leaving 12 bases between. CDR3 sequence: CASGLVWGGGTEAFF. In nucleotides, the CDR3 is TGTGCTAGTGGTTTGGTATGGGGAGGAGGCACTGAAGCTTTCTTT.

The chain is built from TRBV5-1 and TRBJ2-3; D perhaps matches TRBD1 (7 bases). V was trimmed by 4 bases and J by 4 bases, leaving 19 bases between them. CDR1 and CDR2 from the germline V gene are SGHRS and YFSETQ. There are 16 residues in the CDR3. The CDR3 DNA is TGCGCCAGCAGCCCCCAGGGGGGACGGGTCGCAGATACGCAGTATTTT. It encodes CASSPQGGRVADTQYF.

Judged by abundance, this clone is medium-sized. In DNA, the CDR3 is TGTGCCAGCAGCTTTCCAGGCTATGGCTACACCTTC. This encodes CASSFPGYGYTF. The V gene is TRBV5-6, the J gene TRBJ1-2; unclear D gene. The CDR3 spans 12 residues. Per germline, CDR1 SGHDT and CDR2 YYEEEE. V dropped 2 bases and J dropped 4 bases, with 6 bases sitting between them.

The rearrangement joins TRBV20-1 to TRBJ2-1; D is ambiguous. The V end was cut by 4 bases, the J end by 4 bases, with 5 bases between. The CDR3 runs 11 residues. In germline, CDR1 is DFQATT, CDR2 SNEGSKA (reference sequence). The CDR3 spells CSATQYNEQFF. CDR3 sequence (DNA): TGCAGTGCTACCCAATACAATGAGCAGTTCTTC.

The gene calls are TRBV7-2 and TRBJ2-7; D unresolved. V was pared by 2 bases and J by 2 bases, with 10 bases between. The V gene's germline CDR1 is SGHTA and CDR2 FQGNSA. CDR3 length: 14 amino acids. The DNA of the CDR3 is TGTGCCAGCAGCTTATTTATACATCCCTACGAGCAGTACTTC. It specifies CASSLFIHPYEQYF.

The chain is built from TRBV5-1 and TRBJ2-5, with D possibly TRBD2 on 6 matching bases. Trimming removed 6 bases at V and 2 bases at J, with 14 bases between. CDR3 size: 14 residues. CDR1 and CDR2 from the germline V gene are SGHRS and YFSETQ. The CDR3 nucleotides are TGCGCCAGCAAGGAGAGTAGCGGACAAGAGACCCAGTACTTC. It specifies CASKESSGQETQYF.

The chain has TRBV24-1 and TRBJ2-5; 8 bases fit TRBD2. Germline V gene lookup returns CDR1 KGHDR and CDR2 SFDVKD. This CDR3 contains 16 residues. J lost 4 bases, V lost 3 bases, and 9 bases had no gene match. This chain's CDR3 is CATSDVIGSGGETQYF. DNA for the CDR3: TGTGCCACCAGTGATGTGATCGGCAGCGGGGGAGAGACCCAGTACTTC.

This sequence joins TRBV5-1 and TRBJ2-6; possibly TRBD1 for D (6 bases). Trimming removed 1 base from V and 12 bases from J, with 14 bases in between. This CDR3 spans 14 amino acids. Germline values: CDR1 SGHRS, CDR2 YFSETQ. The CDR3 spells CASSLNGRDTVLTF. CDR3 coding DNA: TGCGCCAGCAGCTTGAATGGCCGGGACACCGTCCTGACTTTC.

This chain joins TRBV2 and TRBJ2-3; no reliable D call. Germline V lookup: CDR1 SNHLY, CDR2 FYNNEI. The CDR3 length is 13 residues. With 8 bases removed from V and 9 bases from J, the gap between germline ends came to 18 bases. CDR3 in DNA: TGTGCCAGCCCGGTCCACCTATCGCTGACGCAGTATTTT. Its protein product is CASPVHLSLTQYF.

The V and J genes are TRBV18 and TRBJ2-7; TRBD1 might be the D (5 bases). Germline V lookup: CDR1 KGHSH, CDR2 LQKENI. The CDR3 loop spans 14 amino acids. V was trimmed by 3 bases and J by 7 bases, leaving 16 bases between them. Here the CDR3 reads CASSPSNRLWEQYF. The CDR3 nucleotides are TGTGCCAGCTCACCTTCCAACAGGCTCTGGGAGCAGTACTTC.

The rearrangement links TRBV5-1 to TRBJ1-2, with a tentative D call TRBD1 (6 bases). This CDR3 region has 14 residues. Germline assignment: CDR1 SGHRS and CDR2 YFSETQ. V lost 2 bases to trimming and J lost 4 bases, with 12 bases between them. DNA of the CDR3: TGCGCCAGCAGCTTATCGGACAGCTCCTATGGCTACACCTTC. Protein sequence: CASSLSDSSYGYTF.

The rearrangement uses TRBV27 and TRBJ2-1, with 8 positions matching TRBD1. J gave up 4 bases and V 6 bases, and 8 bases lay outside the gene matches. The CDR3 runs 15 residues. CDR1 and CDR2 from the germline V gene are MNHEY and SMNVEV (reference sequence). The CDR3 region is CASSPDRGIYNEQFF. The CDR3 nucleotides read TGTGCCAGCAGCCCCGACAGGGGCATATACAATGAGCAGTTCTTC.

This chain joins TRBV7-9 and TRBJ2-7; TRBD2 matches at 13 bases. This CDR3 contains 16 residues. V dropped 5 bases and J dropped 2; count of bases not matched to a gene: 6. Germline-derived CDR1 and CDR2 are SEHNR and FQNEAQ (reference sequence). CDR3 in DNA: TGTGCCAGCAGCCGGACTAGCGGGGGTTCTCCCTACGAGCAGTACTTC. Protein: CASSRTSGGSPYEQYF.

CDR3: CASSPQGGNQPQHF. The CDR3 DNA is TGTGCCAGCAGCCCACAGGGTGGCAATCAGCCCCAGCATTTT. The chain uses TRBV7-2 and TRBJ1-5; D perhaps matches TRBD1 (6 bases). The CDR3 extends over 14 amino acids. Per the germline V gene, CDR1 is SGHTA and CDR2 is FQGNSA. Between the trimmed V and J ends, which lost 5 bases and 2 bases, there was a span of 10 bases.

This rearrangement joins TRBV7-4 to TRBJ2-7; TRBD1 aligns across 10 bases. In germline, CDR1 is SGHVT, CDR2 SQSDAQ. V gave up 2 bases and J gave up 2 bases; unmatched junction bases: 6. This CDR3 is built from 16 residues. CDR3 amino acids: CASSLLGGTGAYEQYF. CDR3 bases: TGTGCCAGCAGCTTACTTGGGGGGACAGGGGCCTACGAGCAGTACTTC.

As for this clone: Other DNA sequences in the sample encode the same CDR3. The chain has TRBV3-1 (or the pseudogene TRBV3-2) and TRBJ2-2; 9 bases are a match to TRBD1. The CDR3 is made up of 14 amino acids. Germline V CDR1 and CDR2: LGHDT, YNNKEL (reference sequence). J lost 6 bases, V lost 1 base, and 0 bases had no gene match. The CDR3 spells CASSQGDRAGELFF. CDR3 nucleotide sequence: TGTGCCAGCAGCCAAGGGGACAGGGCCGGGGAGCTGTTTTTT.

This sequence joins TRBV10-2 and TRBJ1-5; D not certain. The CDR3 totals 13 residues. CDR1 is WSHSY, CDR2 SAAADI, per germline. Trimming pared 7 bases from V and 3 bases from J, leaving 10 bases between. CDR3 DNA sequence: TGCGCCAGCATCGGGGAGCCCAATCAGCCCCAGCATTTT. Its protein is CASIGEPNQPQHF.